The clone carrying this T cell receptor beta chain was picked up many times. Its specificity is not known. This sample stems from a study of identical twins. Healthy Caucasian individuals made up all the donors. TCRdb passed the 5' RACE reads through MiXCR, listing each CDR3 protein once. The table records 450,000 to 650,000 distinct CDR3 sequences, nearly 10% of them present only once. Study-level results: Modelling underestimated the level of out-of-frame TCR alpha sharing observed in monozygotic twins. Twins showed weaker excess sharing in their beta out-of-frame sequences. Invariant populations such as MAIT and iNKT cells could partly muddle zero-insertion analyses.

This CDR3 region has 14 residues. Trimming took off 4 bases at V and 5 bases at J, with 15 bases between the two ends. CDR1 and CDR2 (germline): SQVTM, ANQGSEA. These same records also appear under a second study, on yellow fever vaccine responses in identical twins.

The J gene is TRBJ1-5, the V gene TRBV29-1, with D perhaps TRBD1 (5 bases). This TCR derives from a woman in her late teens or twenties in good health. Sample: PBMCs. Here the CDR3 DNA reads TGCAGCGTTGTTGGGGCAGGGTGGGATCAGCCCCAGCATTTT. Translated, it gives CSVVGAGWDQPQHF.